This TCR beta chain appears in the sequencing data of a study of blood T cell repertoires in COVID-19. Study overall: Sources were T cells, B-cell-depleted T cells, or PBMCs; the material itself was cDNA or gDNA.

The table lists this clone with a count of one. The CDR3 has 16 residues. Germline V gene sequence: CDR1 SEHNR, CDR2 FQNEAQ (reference sequence). V lost 1 base to trimming and J lost 3 bases; unmatched junction nucleotides: 6. In the authors' methods: Amplification with reference gene primers provided the estimates of nucleated cell counts. Produced via immunoSEQ multiplex PCR; TCRdb's table is partial and in-frame only. V, J and clone size derive from that table, while D and trimming were established from the DNA sequence. The table shows 300,000 to 350,000 clones, with over 85% occurring only once. The V gene is TRBV7-9, the J gene TRBJ2-3, with 8 bases aligning to TRBD2. Sequencing input: PBMCs or T cells enriched from blood (not recorded which). The source is a woman between 25 and 40 years old who had recovered from COVID-19. CDR3 in DNA: TGTGCCAGCAGCTTAGTAACGGGAGGGTGGACAGATACGCAGTATTTT. It translates to CASSLVTGGWTDTQYF.